This T cell receptor beta chain was recorded in a study of blood T cell repertoires in COVID-19. The CDR3 consists of 13 residues. V was clipped by 4 bases and J by 6 bases, with 10 bases between them. Germline V gene data show CDR1 as LNHDA and CDR2 as SQIVND (reference sequence). Measured with immunoSEQ multiplex PCR; TCRdb has only the in-frame clones, and not every one. The sample yields about 180,000 clones, 79% seen once. The chain combines TRBV19 with TRBJ1-5; a possible D gene is TRBD1 (6 bases). Specimen: peripheral blood. This TCR derives from a woman in her sixties or seventies with COVID-19, enrolled during active disease. For the CDR3, the DNA is TGTGCCAGTAGTAGGGGGCGTGCTCAGCCCCAGCATTTT. It codes for CASSRGRAQPQHF.